This passage covers 25 T cell receptor beta chains from one sample sequenced in a study of OX40 agonist ivuxolimab in advanced cancers. The repertoire was sequenced with immunoSEQ multiplex PCR; TCRdb's copy has only in-frame clones and lacks some. This sample carries over 55,000 clones, approximately 78% of them seen once, and the ten largest clones take approximately 1.9%. Specimen: CD4+ or CD8+ T cells sorted from blood, collected in a trial of the OX40 agonist ivuxolimab. These receptors originate from an adult with an advanced solid tumor such as melanoma, head and neck, liver or kidney cancer.

This rearrangement joins TRBV7-9 to TRBJ2-7, with TRBD1 as a possible D gene (6 bases). CDR1 is SEHNR, CDR2 FQNEAQ, per germline (reference sequence). The V gene lost 3 bases and the J gene lost 3 bases, with 9 bases spanning the gap. The CDR3 is 13 residues long. The CDR3, as DNA: TGTGCCAGCAGCTTTTTGGACAGCTACGAGCAGTACGTC. This gives the protein CASSFLDSYEQYV.

The J gene is TRBJ2-7, the V gene TRBV7-9; D perhaps matches TRBD2 (6 bases). The CDR3 runs 14 residues. V was pared by 8 bases and J by 0 bases, with 14 bases between. In germline, CDR1 is SEHNR, CDR2 FQNEAQ (reference sequence). CDR3 DNA: TGTGCCAGCTTCCCGGACGGGAGCTCCTACGAGCAGTACGTC. Its translation: CASFPDGSSYEQYV.

The chain uses TRBV4-3 and TRBJ1-5; the D gene is possibly TRBD1 (6 bases). The CDR3 length is 17 residues. The V end was cut by 1 base, the J end by 0 bases, with 13 bases between. Germline-derived CDR1 and CDR2 are LGHNA and YSLEER. The chain's CDR3 is CASSQGTDSYSNQPQHF. The CDR3 coding sequence is TGCGCCAGCAGCCAAGGGACAGACAGCTATAGCAATCAGCCCCAGCATTTT.

The count of this clone is one. This chain links TRBV5-4 with TRBJ2-6; D is unresolved. The V gene's germline CDR1 is SGHNT and CDR2 YYREEE (reference sequence). Trimming removed 4 bases from V and 0 bases from J, with 8 bases in between. The CDR3 consists of 15 residues. For the CDR3, the DNA is TGTGCCAGCAGCCAGAAGAGCTCTGGGGCCAACGTCCTGACTTTC. It codes for CASSQKSSGANVLTF.

The gene calls are TRBV9 and TRBJ2-5, with TRBD2 as a possible D gene (5 bases). The V end was cut by 3 bases, the J end by 1 base, with 7 bases between. Germline CDR1 reads SGDLS; CDR2 reads YYNGEE. The CDR3 runs to 13 residues. CDR3 sequence (DNA): TGTGCCAGCAGCGCGGACTTCCAAGAGACCCAGTACTTC. Encoded protein: CASSADFQETQYF.

The V and J genes are TRBV9 and TRBJ2-5; D is perhaps TRBD1 or TRBD2 (7 bases each). Trimming cost V 7 bases and J 5 bases, with 18 bases left between them. The CDR3 has 14 residues. Germline CDR1 reads SGDLS; CDR2 reads YYNGEE. The CDR3 spells CASAEGGGEETQYF. In DNA form, the CDR3 reads TGTGCCAGCGCTGAGGGAGGGGGCGAGGAGACCCAGTACTTC. The variable domain in full, with the rest retrieved from reference TRBV9 and TRBJ2-5, is DSGVTQTPKHLITATGQRVTLRCSPRSGDLSVYWYQQSLDQGLQFLIQYYNGEERAKGNILERFSAQQFPDLHSELNLSSLELGDSALYFCASAEGGGEETQYFGPGTRLLVL.

In this sample, this clone turned up once. The chain links TRBV4-3 to TRBJ2-3; D remains unclear. The CDR3 totals 15 residues. The germline V gene has CDR1 LGHNA and CDR2 YSLEER. V shed 0 bases and J shed 4 bases, with 11 bases lying between them. The DNA of the CDR3 is TGCGCCAGCAGCCAAGATCTTATAGGTTCAGATACGCAGTATTTT. It yields the protein CASSQDLIGSDTQYF.

This clone was detected only once. At one of its ends the junction is not consistent with the germline gene, which may arise from a read error. Other nucleotide sequences from this sample produce the same CDR3. The chain employs TRBV11-3 and TRBJ1-1; D is possibly TRBD1 (5 bases). This CDR3 has 14 residues. Germline values: CDR1 SGHNT, CDR2 YENEEA. Here the CDR3 DNA reads TGCGCCAGCAGCTTAGAAACGACAGTCCCTTGGGCTTTCTTT. Translation: CASSLETTVPWAFF.

This sequence joins TRBV19 and TRBJ1-2; D gene ambiguous. Germline-derived CDR1 and CDR2 are LNHDA and SQIVND (reference sequence). Trimming cost V 1 base and J 0 bases, with 6 bases left between them. This CDR3 spans 14 amino acids. The chain's CDR3 is CASSIVQANYGYTF. The CDR3 region has the DNA TGTGCCAGTAGTATAGTCCAAGCTAACTATGGCTACACCTTC. Together with reference TRBV19 and TRBJ1-2, the CDR3 gives the full variable domain: DGGITQSPKYLFRKEGQNVTLSCEQNLNHDAMYWYRQDPGQGLRLIYYSQIVNDFQKGDIAEGYSVSREKKESFPLTVTSAQKNPTAFYLCASSIVQANYGYTFGSGTRLTVV.

This clone was counted a single time. The chain links TRBV27 to TRBJ1-2; no reliable D call. Germline V gene lookup returns CDR1 MNHEY and CDR2 SMNVEV (reference sequence). The CDR3 covers 13 residues. Trimming left V 6 bases short and J 4 bases short, with 12 bases between. The CDR3 DNA is TGTGCCAGCAGGCCGGGCATCGGCTATGGCTACACCTTC. Its translation: CASRPGIGYGYTF.

The genes are TRBV11-3 and TRBJ2-7; D is uncertain. The V gene's germline CDR1 is SGHNT and CDR2 YENEEA. The CDR3 runs 13 residues. V was trimmed by 6 bases and J by 3 bases, leaving 12 bases between them. The CDR3 sequence is CASSLSFDYEQYF. The CDR3 bases are TGTGCCAGCAGTTTAAGCTTTGACTACGAGCAGTACTTC.

The chain joins TRBV7-8 to TRBJ1-3; possible D gene TRBD1, 5 bases. V gave up 4 bases and J gave up 0 bases, with 7 bases separating them. The CDR3 covers 14 residues. CDR1 and CDR2 (germline): SGHVS, FQNEAQ. The CDR3 sequence is CASSSDISGNTIYF. The CDR3 DNA follows: TGTGCCAGCAGCTCGGACATCTCTGGAAACACCATATATTTT.

The V call is TRBV10-3, the J call TRBJ1-5; the D gene is possibly TRBD1 (5 bases). V was trimmed by 4 bases and J by 5 bases, leaving 9 bases between them. The germline V gene encodes CDR1 ENHRY and CDR2 SYGVKD. CDR3 length equals 13 residues. CDR3 sequence (DNA): TGTGCCATCAGTGGAAGAGGGGATCAGCCCCAGCATTTT. Translated, it gives CAISGRGDQPQHF.

This clone was counted a few times. The chain carries TRBV30 and TRBJ1-2, with D maybe TRBD1 (6 bases). The CDR3 sequence is 11 residues long. Trimming removed 5 bases at V and 8 bases at J, with 12 bases between. CDR1 and CDR2 from the germline V gene are GTSNPN and SVGIG (reference sequence). The CDR3 coding sequence is TGTGCCTGGGGAGGGGGGGGAGGCTACACCTTC. Translated, it gives CAWGGGGGYTF.

V usage is TRBV5-1 and J usage is TRBJ1-1, with D tentatively TRBD1 (6 bases). Germline V CDR1 and CDR2: SGHRS, YFSETQ. CDR3 size: 14 residues. V gave up 4 bases and J gave up 0 bases, with 10 bases separating them. The CDR3 nucleotides are TGCGCCAGCAGCCCGTACAGGGTGAACACTGAAGCTTTCTTT. It specifies CASSPYRVNTEAFF.

V is TRBV19 and J is TRBJ2-1; D is possibly TRBD1 (6 bases). Germline CDR1 is LNHDA and CDR2 is SQIVND (reference sequence). This CDR3 is built from 16 residues. Trimming took off 1 base at V and 3 bases at J, with 13 bases between the two ends. The DNA for the CDR3 is TGTGCCAGTAGTATAGGAACACAGGGATTCTACAATGAGCAGTTCTTC. Encoded protein: CASSIGTQGFYNEQFF.

V gene TRBV2 combines with J gene TRBJ1-5, with 8 bases identical to TRBD1. The CDR3 is made up of 15 amino acids. The trim removed 5 bases at V and 5 bases at J, leaving 8 bases unmatched. Germline V gene data show CDR1 as SNHLY and CDR2 as FYNNEI. The CDR3 DNA is TGTGCCAGCAGTTATAACAGGGGGGGGGATCAGCCCCAGCATTTT. Residues: CASSYNRGGDQPQHF. Variable domain in full (rest from reference TRBV2 and TRBJ1-5): EPEVTQTPSHQVTQMGQEVILRCVPISNHLYFYWYRQILGQKVEFLVSFYNNEISEKSEIFDDQFSVERPDGSNFTLKIRSTKLEDSAMYFCASSYNRGGDQPQHFGDGTRLSIL.

The V gene is TRBV7-9, the J gene TRBJ1-2; maybe TRBD1 (6 bases). Trimming left V 2 bases short and J 7 bases short, with 17 bases between. There are 15 residues in the CDR3. Germline CDR1 is SEHNR and CDR2 is FQNEAQ (reference sequence). The CDR3 is CASSLTGSLLVGYTF. CDR3 nucleotide sequence: TGTGCCAGCAGCTTAACAGGGTCCCTCTTGGTTGGCTACACCTTC.

The chain has TRBV7-8 and TRBJ2-1; D gene uncertain. The CDR3 extends over 13 amino acids. V dropped 3 bases and J dropped 4 bases, with 7 bases sitting between them. The germline gives CDR1 SGHVS, CDR2 FQNEAQ. CDR3 loop: CASSLVEYNEQFF. The CDR3 DNA sequence: TGTGCCAGCAGCTTGGTAGAATACAATGAGCAGTTCTTC.

This chain joins TRBV11-2 and TRBJ2-7, with 9 bases matching TRBD2. The V gene end was trimmed by 1 base and the J gene end by 4 bases; junction bases not matched to a gene: 5. The CDR3 length is 15 residues. Germline assignment: CDR1 SGHAT and CDR2 FQNNGV. CDR3 sequence reads: CASSLGASGTYEQYV. In DNA form, the CDR3 reads TGTGCCAGCAGCTTAGGGGCTAGCGGGACGTACGAGCAGTACGTC.

J is TRBJ1-2 and V is TRBV4-2, with no clear D. Trimming pared 0 bases from V and 8 bases from J, leaving 13 bases between. CDR3 length: 14 amino acids. In germline, CDR1 is LGHNA, CDR2 YNFKEQ. CDR3 amino acids: CASSQDLGRRGYTF. The CDR3 coding sequence is TGTGCCAGCAGCCAAGATTTGGGTCGTCGCGGCTACACCTTC.

The V call is TRBV5-1, the J call TRBJ2-1, with D tentatively TRBD2 (6 bases). This CDR3 spans 16 amino acids. Trimming stripped 1 base from V and 4 bases from J, with 15 bases between. The germline gives CDR1 SGHRS, CDR2 YFSETQ. The CDR3 region is CASSLNPSEAYNEQFF. CDR3 coding DNA: TGCGCCAGCAGCTTGAATCCTAGCGAGGCATACAATGAGCAGTTCTTC.

This sequence joins TRBV7-8 and TRBJ2-3, with TRBD2 identical over 12 bases. The CDR3 consists of 16 residues. The germline gives CDR1 SGHVS, CDR2 FQNEAQ. V was pared by 5 bases and J by 4 bases, with 7 bases of the junction left unmatched. CDR3 DNA: TGTGCCAGCAGCCCTTGGACTAGCGGGATGGCAGATACGCAGTATTTT. Protein product: CASSPWTSGMADTQYF.

This sequence joins TRBV5-1 and TRBJ2-2; 7 bases fit TRBD2. Germline V gives CDR1 SGHRS, CDR2 YFSETQ. J was trimmed by 1 base and V by 1 base; bases with no gene match: 7. The CDR3 length is 17 residues. The CDR3 sequence is CASSLYPGGGNTGELFF. The CDR3 nucleotides are TGCGCCAGCAGCTTGTACCCCGGCGGGGGGAACACCGGGGAGCTGTTTTTT. Supplemented by reference TRBV5-1 and TRBJ2-2, the full variable domain reads KAGVTQTPRYLIKTRGQQVTLSCSPISGHRSVSWYQQTPGQGLQFLFEYFSETQRNKGNFPGRFSGRQFSNSRSEMNVSTLELGDSALYLCASSLYPGGGNTGELFFGEGSRLTVL.

The rearrangement joins TRBV4-3 to TRBJ2-1; 8 positions agree with TRBD2. After removal of 0 bases from V and 7 bases from J, the junction contained 8 bases not matched to a gene. Per the germline V gene, CDR1 is LGHNA and CDR2 is YSLEER. This CDR3 is built from 16 residues. The CDR3 region is CASSQEQAGVGNEQFF. Written as DNA, the CDR3 is TGCGCCAGCAGCCAAGAACAAGCGGGAGTCGGGAATGAGCAGTTCTTC.